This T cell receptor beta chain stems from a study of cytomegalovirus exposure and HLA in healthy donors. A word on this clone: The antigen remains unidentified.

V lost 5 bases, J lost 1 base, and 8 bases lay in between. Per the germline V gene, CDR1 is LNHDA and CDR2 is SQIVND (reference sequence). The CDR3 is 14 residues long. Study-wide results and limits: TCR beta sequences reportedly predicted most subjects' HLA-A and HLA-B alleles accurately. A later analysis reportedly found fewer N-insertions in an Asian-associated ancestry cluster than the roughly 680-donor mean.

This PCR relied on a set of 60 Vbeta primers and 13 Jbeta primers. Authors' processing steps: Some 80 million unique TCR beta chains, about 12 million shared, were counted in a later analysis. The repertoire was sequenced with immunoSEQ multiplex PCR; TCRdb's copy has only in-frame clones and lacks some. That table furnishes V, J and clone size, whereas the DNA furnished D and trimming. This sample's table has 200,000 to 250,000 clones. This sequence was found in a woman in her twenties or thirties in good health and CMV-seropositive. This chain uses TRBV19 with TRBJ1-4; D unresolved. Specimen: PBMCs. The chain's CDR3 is CASSQTLTNEKLFF. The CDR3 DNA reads TGTGCCAGTAGTCAGACATTAACTAATGAAAAACTGTTTTTT.